A selection of T cell receptor beta chains follows, all from one sample in a study of regulatory T cells in long-lasting Graves disease. One entry per CDR3 protein results from TCRdb running MiXCR on the multiplex PCR reads. The data show approximately 400,000 distinct CDR3 sequences, around 15% seen once. The material was peripheral blood mononuclear cells (PBMCs), obtained at new diagnosis, from a patient treated with antithyroid drugs. The receptor source for this set is a female donor with Graves disease. Each CDR3 is given with its conserved first and last residue. D genes are given only for firm matches. Expanded clones are given a class, and other clones once, few, many or no size at all.

d_call	v_call	j_call	clone_size	cdr3_aa	cdr3_nt
NA	TRBV27	TRBJ1-2	many	CASRTFDWGHQAGYTF	TGTGCCAGCAGGACTTTTGATTGGGGACACCAGGCGGGCTACACCTTC
NA	TRBV5-1	TRBJ1-2	many	CASSRPSGNYGYTF	TGCGCCAGCAGCCGCCCATCGGGGAACTATGGCTACACCTTC
TRBD1	TRBV27	TRBJ1-2	few	CASSFWTGGTYGYTF	TGTGCCAGCAGTTTCTGGACAGGGGGGACCTATGGCTACACCTTC
TRBD1	TRBV7-2	TRBJ1-2	few	CASSRGGGPYGYTF	TGTGCCAGCAGCCGAGGAGGGGGCCCCTATGGCTACACCTTC
TRBD2	TRBV10-1	TRBJ2-2	NA	CASSVTSGGGPAGELFF	TGCGCCAGCAGCGTGACTAGCGGGGGGGGACCAGCCGGGGAGCTGTTTTTT
TRBD2	TRBV27	TRBJ2-1	NA	CASSGRLAGGPNEQFF	TGTGCCAGCAGTGGAAGACTAGCGGGAGGTCCAAATGAGCAGTTCTTC
NA	TRBV6-1	TRBJ1-2	many	CASRPRTENYGYTF	TGTGCCAGCAGACCCCGGACGGAGAACTATGGCTACACCTTC
TRBD1	TRBV7-8	TRBJ2-1	NA	CASSFYGTGGINEQFF	TGTGCCAGCAGCTTTTACGGGACAGGAGGAATCAATGAGCAGTTCTTC
NA	TRBV3-1	TRBJ1-4	NA	CASSQNTRAGGKLFF	TGTGCCAGCAGCCAAAACACTCGGGCCGGGGGAAAACTGTTTTTT
NA	TRBV6-2/TRBV6-3	TRBJ1-2	many	CASSLNRTERIYGYTF	TGTGCCAGCAGTCTCAATCGGACAGAGAGAATTTATGGCTACACCTTC
TRBD2	TRBV30	TRBJ2-1	many	CAWSTVTSGRGLYNEQFF	TGTGCCTGGAGCACCGTGACTAGCGGGAGGGGGTTGTACAATGAGCAGTTCTTC
TRBD1	TRBV25-1	TRBJ2-3	NA	CASSAASGQGTDTQYF	TGTGCCAGCAGCGCAGCGTCCGGACAGGGCACAGATACGCAGTATTTT
TRBD2	TRBV9	TRBJ2-1	NA	CASSADLAEYNEQFF	TGTGCCAGCAGCGCAGACCTAGCGGAATACAATGAGCAGTTCTTC
NA	TRBV7-9	TRBJ1-1	many	CASSLQLANTEAFF	TGTGCCAGCAGCTTACAGCTAGCGAACACTGAAGCTTTCTTT
TRBD2	TRBV30	TRBJ2-7	few	CAWRLAGGTYEQYF	TGTGCCTGGAGGCTAGCGGGAGGAACCTACGAGCAGTACTTC
TRBD1	TRBV7-2	TRBJ1-5	many	CASSPGGNAPQHF	TGTGCCAGCAGCCCAGGGGGTAATGCGCCCCAGCATTTT
TRBD2	TRBV27	TRBJ2-1	many	CASSLHTSGRGNEQFF	TGTGCCAGCAGTCTACATACTAGCGGGAGAGGCAATGAGCAGTTCTTC
TRBD1	TRBV7-9	TRBJ2-5	many	CASSHPRGSSQETQYF	TGTGCCAGCAGCCATCCCAGGGGGAGCTCCCAAGAGACCCAGTACTTC
NA	TRBV4-1	TRBJ1-1	few	CASSITGITEAFF	TGCGCCAGCAGCATTACAGGGATCACTGAAGCTTTCTTT
NA	TRBV20-1	TRBJ1-4	many	CSAPYGGYNEKLFF	TGCAGTGCCCCCTACGGGGGATATAATGAAAAACTGTTTTTT
NA	TRBV3-1	TRBJ1-2	many	CASSHSDNFYGYTF	TGTGCCAGCAGCCATTCCGACAACTTCTATGGCTACACCTTC
NA	TRBV7-9	TRBJ1-1	many	CASSRPRGQRGTEAFF	TGTGCCAGCAGCCGTCCACGGGGGCAACGTGGGACTGAAGCTTTCTTT
TRBD1	TRBV6-1	TRBJ1-6	few	CASMDPGQGNSPLHF	TGTGCCAGCATGGACCCGGGACAGGGGAATTCACCCCTCCACTTT
NA	TRBV9	TRBJ1-6	many	CASSAGSQGTLHF	TGTGCCAGCAGCGCGGGTTCCCAGGGCACCCTCCACTTT
NA	TRBV7-2	TRBJ2-7	many	CASSSPGTDGSYEQYF	TGTGCCAGCAGCTCGCCCGGGACGGATGGATCCTACGAGCAGTACTTC
NA	TRBV12-3/TRBV12-4	TRBJ2-5	NA	CASSLGPDSWYQETQYF	TGTGCCAGCAGTTTAGGACCTGACAGTTGGTACCAAGAGACCCAGTACTTC
TRBD2	TRBV12-3/TRBV12-4	TRBJ2-1	many	CASRPGLAGLNEQFF	TGTGCCAGCAGACCTGGACTAGCCGGATTGAATGAGCAGTTCTTC
NA	TRBV27	TRBJ1-5	many	CASSPLDNQPQHF	TGTGCCAGCAGTCCTCTTGACAATCAGCCCCAGCATTTT
NA	TRBV5-1	TRBJ2-2	many	CASSLWAGPNTGELFF	TGCGCCAGCAGCTTGTGGGCAGGGCCGAACACCGGGGAGCTGTTTTTT
TRBD2	TRBV11-3	TRBJ2-3	many	CASSLAVAGSTDTQYF	TGTGCCAGCAGCTTAGCAGTAGCGGGGAGCACAGATACGCAGTATTTT
NA	TRBV9	TRBJ2-5	many	CASSPAGSQETQYF	TGTGCCAGCAGCCCAGCGGGTAGCCAAGAGACCCAGTACTTC